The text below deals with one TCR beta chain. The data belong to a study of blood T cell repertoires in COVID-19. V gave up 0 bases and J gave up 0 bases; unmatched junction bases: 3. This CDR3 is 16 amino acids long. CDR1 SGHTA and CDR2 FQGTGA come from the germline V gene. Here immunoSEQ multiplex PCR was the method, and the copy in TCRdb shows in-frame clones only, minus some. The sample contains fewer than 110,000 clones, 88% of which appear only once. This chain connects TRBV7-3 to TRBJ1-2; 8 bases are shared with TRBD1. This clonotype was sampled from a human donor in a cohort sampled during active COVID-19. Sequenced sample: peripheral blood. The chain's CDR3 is CASSLTGDRTNYGYTF. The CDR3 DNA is TGTGCCAGCAGCTTAACAGGGGACAGGACTAACTATGGCTACACCTTC.